Given below is one T cell receptor beta chain in context. Antigen specificity is unknown. A universal primer site was added by template switching, and unique molecular identifiers were carried by the cDNA. TCRdb recomputed calls from the 5' RACE reads with MiXCR, one row per CDR3 protein. Here the sample spans a few hundred thousand distinct CDR3 sequences, around 8% being singletons. The sample originates from a study of identical twins. General observations from the study: High-abundance cord blood beta clonotypes had fewer insertions; memory repertoires showed none.

The data were also submitted as part of a second study, on yellow fever vaccine responses in identical twins.

This clonotype originated in a woman aged 18-30 years in good health. The sample taken for sequencing was CD8+ T cells sorted from blood.

This chain's CDR3 is CSARGPLVGTKNIQYF. CDR3 coding DNA: TGCAGTGCTAGGGGCCCCCTGGTGGGGACCAAAAACATTCAGTACTTC. The rearrangement joins TRBV20-1 to TRBJ2-4; D remains unclear. The CDR3 consists of 16 residues. Trimming cost V 3 bases and J 2 bases, with 17 bases left between them. Germline V gives CDR1 DFQATT, CDR2 SNEGSKA (reference sequence).